The 18 T cell receptor beta chains in this list originate from one sample, sequenced in a study of T-cell reconstitution after alpha-beta-depleted transplantation in children. A library of TCRbeta sequences, prepared with unique molecular identifiers, was generated. TCRdb processed the PCR reads anew with MiXCR; each CDR3 protein has one entry. The top ten clones hold about 2.3% of a sample with roughly 350,000 distinct CDR3 sequences, around a tenth of them seen once. The sequences come from PBMCs from the stem cell graft donor, collected from the stem cell graft. These receptors all stem from a human donor who donated a stem cell graft to a child with acute lymphoblastic leukemia.

The chain uses TRBV7-2 and TRBJ2-3; 7 positions match TRBD1. The CDR3 is 16 residues long. Germline trimming cut 5 bases from V and 2 bases from J; bases unmatched to any gene: 10. CDR1 is SGHTA, CDR2 FQGNSA, per germline. Here the CDR3 DNA reads TGTGCCAGCAGCGATGCCTTGGGACAGCCCACAGATACGCAGTATTTT. As protein: CASSDALGQPTDTQYF.

This clonotype was detected only a few times. The rearrangement uses TRBV18 and TRBJ2-3; TRBD2 aligns across 13 bases. The CDR3 has 16 amino acids. Germline values: CDR1 KGHSH, CDR2 LQKENI. The trim removed 3 bases at V and 4 bases at J, leaving 4 bases unmatched. CDR3 protein: CASSPRGLAGSDTQYF. The CDR3 DNA reads TGTGCCAGCTCACCGAGGGGACTAGCGGGATCAGATACGCAGTATTTT.

V is TRBV7-6 and J is TRBJ2-1, with D possibly being TRBD1 (6 bases). CDR1 and CDR2 (germline): SGHVS, FNYEAQ. This CDR3 has 16 residues. V lost 5 bases and J lost 4, with 18 bases in between. The CDR3 spells CASSPLGVGGYNEQFF. In nucleotides, the CDR3 is TGTGCCAGCAGCCCGCTAGGGGTAGGGGGTTACAATGAGCAGTTCTTC.

The chain couples TRBV28 to TRBJ2-7; the match to TRBD2 covers 15 bases. The CDR3 contains 16 residues. V shed 6 bases, J shed 2 bases, and the junction held 5 bases outside the gene matches. From germline, CDR1 is MDHEN and CDR2 SYDVKM. The CDR3: CASRLGLAGGPYEQYF. DNA of the CDR3: TGTGCCAGCAGATTAGGACTAGCGGGAGGGCCCTACGAGCAGTACTTC.

Only a few counts were recorded for this clonotype. The chain's CDR3 is CASSSVGGSGETQYF. CDR3 DNA: TGTGCCAGCAGCTCCGTCGGCGGGAGCGGGGAGACCCAGTACTTC. J is TRBJ2-5 and V is TRBV11-1, with 7 nucleotides matching TRBD2. Trimming cost V 4 bases and J 5 bases; bases outside gene matches: 10. The CDR3 runs 15 residues. Germline loops: CDR1 SGHAT, CDR2 FQDESV (reference sequence).

CDR3 nucleotide sequence: TGTGCCAGCAGTTTAGTGGCGACGAATACGCAGTATTTT. Translation gives CASSLVATNTQYF. The chain carries TRBV27 and TRBJ2-3; D ambiguous. The CDR3 consists of 13 residues. Trimming shortened V by 2 bases and J by 7 bases, and 10 bases separated the two germline ends. CDR1 MNHEY and CDR2 SMNVEV come from the germline V gene (reference sequence).

This clonotype was detected a few times. The V and J genes are TRBV5-1 and TRBJ1-1; 9 bases are shared with TRBD1. This CDR3 spans 16 amino acids. V lost 0 bases to trimming and J lost 4 bases; unmatched junction nucleotides: 7. Germline lookup yields CDR1 SGHRS and CDR2 YFSETQ. The CDR3 protein is CASSLVSGTGRTEAFF. CDR3 nucleotides: TGCGCCAGCAGCTTGGTCTCCGGGACAGGGCGCACTGAAGCTTTCTTT.

This chain joins TRBV20-1 and TRBJ2-1; D might be TRBD2 (6 bases). Trimming took 3 bases from V and 7 from J, leaving 16 bases between them. The CDR3 length is 14 residues. CDR1 DFQATT and CDR2 SNEGSKA come from the germline V gene (reference sequence). The CDR3 bases are TGCAGTGCTAGTTCAGGTTCTGGGGGGAATGAGCAGTTCTTC. Encoded protein: CSASSGSGGNEQFF.

This clonotype has a handful of counts. This chain links TRBV7-6 with TRBJ2-3; D is ambiguous. The V gene lost 5 bases and the J gene lost 2 bases, with 11 bases spanning the gap. The CDR3 spans 14 residues. Per germline, CDR1 SGHVS and CDR2 FNYEAQ. CDR3 in amino acids: CASSLRNPTDTQYF. The CDR3 nucleotides are TGTGCCAGCAGCCTCCGCAACCCCACAGATACGCAGTATTTT.

This clonotype turned up a few times. This CDR3 reads CASSQPAGEKLFF. CDR3 bases: TGCGCCAGCAGCCAACCCGCGGGGGAAAAACTGTTTTTT. This chain connects TRBV4-1 to TRBJ1-4; no clear D. This CDR3 has 13 amino acids. In germline, CDR1 is MGHRA, CDR2 YSYEKL. V shed 2 bases and J shed 8 bases, with 9 bases lying between them.

The V and J genes are TRBV11-1 and TRBJ2-3, with 10 bases identical to TRBD2. The CDR3 sequence is 18 residues long. Germline V lookup: CDR1 SGHAT, CDR2 FQDESV (reference sequence). The ends lost 4 bases at V and 2 bases at J; junction bases unmatched: 12. CDR3 amino acids: CASSSSTVTSGITDTQYF. DNA for the CDR3: TGTGCCAGCAGCTCCTCCACGGTTACTAGCGGGATCACAGATACGCAGTATTTT.

The sample holds a few counts of this clonotype. CDR3: CASSGSPGLKIRTDTQYF. The CDR3 coding sequence is TGCGCCAGCAGCGGAAGCCCGGGACTGAAAATCCGCACAGATACGCAGTATTTT. J is TRBJ2-3 and V is TRBV5-1; D perhaps matches TRBD2 (6 bases). V shed 4 bases and J shed 1 base, with 22 bases lying between them. The CDR3 has 18 residues. The germline CDR1 and CDR2 sequences are SGHRS and YFSETQ.

The gene calls are TRBV28 and TRBJ2-2; D is perhaps TRBD1 (5 bases). This CDR3 is built from 18 residues. V dropped 2 bases and J dropped 1 base, with 17 bases sitting between them. Germline loops: CDR1 MDHEN, CDR2 SYDVKM. CDR3 DNA sequence: TGTGCCAGCAGTTTACCCAGGGAAAGGACCCTGAACACCGGGGAGCTGTTTTTT. Amino acid sequence: CASSLPRERTLNTGELFF.

There are a few counts of this clonotype. This chain uses TRBV15 with TRBJ2-2; D is tentatively TRBD1 or TRBD2 (8 bases each). Germline V gives CDR1 LNHNV, CDR2 YYDKDF (reference sequence). V was clipped by 5 bases and J by 1 base, with 14 bases between them. The CDR3 extends over 16 amino acids. DNA of the CDR3: TGTGCCACCAGCCGGGGGGGGACAGGGAACACCGGGGAGCTGTTTTTT. It encodes CATSRGGTGNTGELFF.

This clonotype was found a few times. The chain recombines TRBV29-1 with TRBJ1-1, with D possibly being TRBD1 (6 bases). The CDR3 extends over 14 amino acids. Germline-derived CDR1 and CDR2 are SQVTM and ANQGSEA. V dropped 1 base and J dropped 5 bases, with 14 bases sitting between them. CDR3 loop: CSVEGQQGRTEAFF. DNA for the CDR3: TGCAGCGTTGAAGGCCAGCAGGGGCGGACTGAAGCTTTCTTT.

This clonotype was seen many times. The chain combines TRBV4-1 with TRBJ2-5, with TRBD1 matching 12 bases. The CDR3 runs to 18 residues. Trimming cost V 4 bases and J 3 bases; bases outside gene matches: 12. From germline, CDR1 is MGHRA and CDR2 YSYEKL. This CDR3 is CASSRKPGQGAEEETQYF. CDR3 nucleotides: TGCGCCAGCAGCCGAAAACCGGGACAGGGGGCGGAGGAAGAGACCCAGTACTTC.

The sample holds a few counts of this clonotype. The chain couples TRBV10-3 to TRBJ1-2; D unresolved. The germline V gene has CDR1 ENHRY and CDR2 SYGVKD. This CDR3 has 13 amino acids. Trimming shortened V by 3 bases and J by 5 bases, and 10 bases separated the two germline ends. CDR3 in DNA: TGTGCCATCAGTGACCAGCAGCAGTATGGCTACACCTTC. Translation gives CAISDQQQYGYTF.

The chain employs TRBV5-5 and TRBJ1-4, with D perhaps TRBD1 (5 bases). The CDR3 runs to 16 residues. Germline V gene lookup returns CDR1 SGHKS and CDR2 YYEKEE (reference sequence). The V end lost 0 bases, the J end lost 5 bases, and 14 bases lay between the germline ends. Here the CDR3 DNA reads TGTGCCAGCAGCTTGGTTACCGGGACGGCAAATGAAAAACTGTTTTTT. This translates into CASSLVTGTANEKLFF.